This TCR beta chain came from a study of patients and donors after allogeneic stem cell transplantation. MiXCR, run by TCRdb on the RT-PCR reads, gives a single entry per CDR3 protein. The top ten clones hold roughly 6% of a sample with more than 850,000 distinct CDR3 sequences, more than 15% of them seen once. This clonotype was picked up a small number of times. This CDR3 has 15 residues. The ends lost 5 bases at V and 3 bases at J; junction bases unmatched: 6. The sequence derives from a human donor who was either an allogeneic HSCT recipient or a stem cell or donor lymphocyte infusion donor (not recorded which). It is not recorded whose cells these are; they may come from a transplant donor. Sequenced sample: blood, either unsorted or a sorted T cell fraction (not recorded which). This chain uses TRBV12-3 or TRBV12-4 with TRBJ2-7; 11 nucleotides agree with TRBD2. CDR3 DNA: TGTGCCAGCAGTCGAACCGGGACTAGCGGCTACGAGCAGTACTTC. Translated, it gives CASSRTGTSGYEQYF.